This T cell receptor (beta chain) was sequenced during a study of cytomegalovirus exposure and HLA in healthy donors. The PCR ran on 60 Vbeta and 13 Jbeta primers. Original handling: As a later analysis found, there were 70 million to 80 million unique TCR beta chains, of which some 10 million were shared. Profiling relied on immunoSEQ multiplex PCR, and the TCRdb table lists in-frame clones only, not all of them. V and J calls and clone size are copied from that table; D and trimming were computed from the DNA. The sample lists around 100,000 clones; 78% were seen once. This clone is a singleton in its sample. V lost 0 bases and J lost 5; bases outside the gene matches: 1. Looked up from germline, CDR1 is LNHNV and CDR2 is YYDKDF (reference sequence). The CDR3 spans 14 residues.

This receptor was taken from a woman aged 40 to 49 in good health and CMV-seronegative. The sequenced material came from PBMCs. The V call is TRBV15, the J call TRBJ1-5; 7 positions match TRBD1. The CDR3 DNA sequence: TGTGCCACCAGCAGAGATAGGGGGCATCAGCCCCAGCATTTT. This codes for CATSRDRGHQPQHF.